The text below deals with one T cell receptor beta chain. The antigen it recognizes is unknown. No much larger clone exists at a distance of one base, and base qualities are not known. CDR1 and CDR2, per the germline V gene, are MNHEY and SVGAGI. The CDR3 spans 16 residues, from the cysteine through the phenylalanine. The CDR3 DNA has 48 bases and is translated from base 1. V was cut back by 4 bases and J by 0 bases, leaving a gap of 16 bases between them. The entry originates in a study of T-cell memory formation after mild COVID-19 listed by TCRdb under 2021. Context from the whole study: TCR sequence clusters from the two donors were found to be largely donor specific. T-cell clones expanding and contracting after mild COVID-19 in two donors were tracked by longitudinal TCRalpha and TCRbeta repertoire sequencing. Two young, previously healthy adult volunteers made up the cohort, one male and one female.

Ficoll-Paque density gradient centrifugation was used to isolate PBMCs. Sequenced using an Illumina NovaSeq 6000. Using 5'RACE with constant-segment primers, TCRalpha and TCRbeta cDNA libraries were constructed, with sample barcodes and unique molecular identifiers added in the process. RNA was extracted from every sample with Trizol reagent. The libraries were amplified in two PCR steps, and the second step added a second sample barcode and Illumina TruSeq adapters. The libraries were sequenced on an Illumina NovaSeq using 2 x 150 bp paired-end reads. For the original study's pipeline: The reads were demultiplexed and collapsed into UMI-guided consensus sequences using migec v1.2.7. Using mixcr v2.1.11, UMI consensuses were aligned to TRA and TRB V and J templates and then assembled into clonotypes. Expanded or contracted clonotypes were those called significant by both edgeR and NoisET, with noise models trained on biological replicates. edgeR calls used a false discovery rate-adjusted p below 0.01 and a log2 fold-change threshold of 1. PCA with hierarchical clustering of max-normalized trajectories of the 1000 most abundant clonotypes was used as exploratory dynamics analysis. The CD4 or CD8 phenotype of responding clones was assigned using the separately sequenced CD4+ and CD8+ repertoires. TCRdb trimmed the raw reads at Q25, called clones with MiXCR and kept productive beta chains. One record per CDR3 amino acid sequence lists the most common genes and DNA. TCRdb, rather than the study authors, made the V and J calls. The sample table records roughly 200,000 distinct CDR3 sequences; under 20% of these occur just once. The ten largest clones add up to more than 2% of the sample.

Findings and caveats that apply to the study as a whole: Some responding clones were found in pre-infection memory, which suggests that pre-existing cross-reactive memory T cells took part in the SARS-CoV-2 response. Contracting CD4+ clones appeared mostly in the CM and EM memory subsets, whereas CD8+ clones were enriched in EMRA. The study included only a couple of mild cases, and larger cohorts that include severe cases with pre-infection samples were judged to be necessary. Balanced CD4/CD8 phenotypes were observed for clones contracting from day 15 to 85, whereas a bias towards CD4+ was observed for a second wave of clones expanding from day 15 to 37. SARS-CoV-2 specificity was not confirmed for the second-wave clones peaking on day 37.

The chain links TRBV6-5 with TRBJ2-7, with the D gene tentatively TRBD1 or TRBD2, based on 7 matching bases in each. Input material: PBMCs or a T cell subset sorted from them (not recorded which). This TCR was recovered from an adult woman who had mild COVID-19 (a few samples of this study predate the infection). The sample titles of this study are shuffled in the database, so cell type and time point are left out; the donor was told from shared clones. At the DNA level, the sequence is TGTGCCAGCAGTTTGGGGGGGGACAGACCCTCCTACGAGCAGTACTTC. It codes for CASSLGGDRPSYEQYF.